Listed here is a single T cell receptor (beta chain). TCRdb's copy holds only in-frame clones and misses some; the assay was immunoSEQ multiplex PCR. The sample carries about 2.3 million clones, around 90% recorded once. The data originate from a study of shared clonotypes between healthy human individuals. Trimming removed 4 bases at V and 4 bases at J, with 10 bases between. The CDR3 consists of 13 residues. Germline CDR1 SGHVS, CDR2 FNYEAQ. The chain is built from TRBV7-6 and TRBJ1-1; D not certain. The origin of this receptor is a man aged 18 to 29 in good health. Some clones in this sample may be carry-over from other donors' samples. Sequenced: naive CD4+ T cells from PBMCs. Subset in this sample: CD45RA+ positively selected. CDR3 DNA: TGTGCCAGCAGCTCTCAGGTGGGCACTGAAGCTTTCTTT. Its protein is CASSSQVGTEAFF. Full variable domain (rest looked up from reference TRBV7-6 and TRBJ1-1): GAGVSQSPRYKVTKRGQDVALRCDPISGHVSLYWYRQALGQGPEFLTYFNYEAQQDKSGLPNDRFSAERPEGSISTLTIQRTEQRDSAMYRCASSSQVGTEAFFGQGTRLTVV.